This TCR beta chain emerged from a study of shared clonotypes between healthy human individuals (dated by TCRdb to the early 2020s). Regarding the complete study: Two women and three men aged 18 to 49 years were included in the cohort. Per donor, leukapheresis produced somewhere between about 0.94 and 9 billion PBMCs. To estimate repertoire size and how much clonotype sharing occurs between individuals, the study deeply sequenced the blood TCR repertoires of roughly 5 healthy adults. For each donor, three plates each were used for CD4 naive and CD4 memory, two plates were used for CD8 naive, and one plate was used for CD8 memory. Different laboratories and diverse techniques were used to prepare libraries and sequence TCR repertoires, to increase sequencing depth and limit assay-specific biases.

General conclusions and limits of the study: Rarefaction of sorted-subset datasets indicated incomplete sequencing despite the large sequencing depth. Based on pairwise subsampling, the degree of clonotype sharing among donors was expected to be affected by sequencing depth. Naive subsets generally had larger estimated clonotype richness than memory subsets did. Sharing across a few donors was observed for about 5% of naive CD4, under 4% of naive CD8, about 2.5% of memory CD4, and around 0.4% of memory CD8 clonotypes. Compared with non-shared clonotypes, clonotypes shared by all four sorted-subset donors had higher generation probabilities. Only blood was sampled, and tissue TCR repertoires likely differ from those in blood. Because the study included a small number of donors, the genetic and exposure-history diversity represented was limited.

V drops 5 bases and J drops 10 bases, leaving 11 bases in between. The CDR3 covers 11 residues, taking in both the cysteine and the phenylalanine. Only the CDR3 portion is preserved as DNA: 33 bases, with reading frame beginning at the first base. Sequences SEHNR (CDR1) and FQNEAQ (CDR2) are obtained from the germline V gene (reference sequence). This clone was seen just once. The antigen it recognizes is unknown. Base qualities were left out, and no much larger clone turns up one base away. TCR CDR3 regions were amplified from genomic DNA by multiplex PCR using the deep immunoSEQ assay. For each cell subset, the extracted genomic DNA was distributed evenly across all wells of several immunoSEQ 96-well plates, and each plate served as one replicate. For sorted subsets, about 200 ng genomic DNA, equal to tens of thousands of T cell genomes, was loaded into each replicate PCR. Purified libraries were measured with a Qubit 3.0 fluorometer, size-checked on a Bioanalyzer 2100, and measured again with the KAPA Library Quantification kit. A separate single-read 150-cycle Illumina NextSeq 550 flow cell was used to sequence each immunoSEQ 96-well plate. The authors' analysis ran thus. Because the immunoSEQ output held only junctional sequences and lacked quality scores, the filtering could not match the filtering applied to full-length reads. Sequences were annotated with PyIR, a Python wrapper for IgBLAST v1.9, using IMGT germline references to assign V/J genes and CDR3. Reads with weak V/J assignments (E-value above 1e-6), missing CDR3, stop codons, out-of-frame junctions, or ambiguous translated residues were removed. V3J clonotypes were defined as sequences sharing the same inferred V gene, J gene, and CDR3 amino acid sequence. The percentage overlap between two repertoires was calculated by dividing the number of shared unique clonotypes by the size of the smaller repertoire. Repertoire richness was assessed with RTK rarefaction, the Chao1 estimator, and Recon v2.1 estimates of unobserved clonotypes. Generation probabilities were computed with OLGA for all TCRbeta clonotypes obtained by the gDNA method from four donors. TCRdb holds this immuneACCESS table with in-frame rearrangements only. Some clones are missing; in checked studies, unresolved V genes explain under half, and the rest has no known cause. V, J and clone size are those of that table, while D and trimming were read from the DNA. This sample gives some 2.1 million clones in total; 90% to 95% of them show up just once. The ten largest clones capture roughly 0.13% of the sample.

Healthy HIV-negative adults with no recently reported acute infections or vaccinations were included as donors. Every donor was a Caucasian adult residing in Nashville, Tennessee, USA. CD4+ T cells were enriched by magnetic negative selection, after which naive cells were positively selected on CD45RA and the negative fraction was taken as the memory subset. After blood collection by leukapheresis, PBMCs were isolated using Ficoll-Histopaque density gradient centrifugation and then cryopreserved in the vapor phase of liquid nitrogen. Analytical flow cytometry was used to check the purity and quantity of each magnetically sorted T cell population. Genomic DNA was isolated from each sorted fraction and quantified by UV absorbance on a Nanodrop 2000c.

This sequence originates from a man between 18 and 35 years old in good health. The sequenced sample was naive CD4+ T cells sorted from blood. The cell subset or site label, read with the paper, signifies: CD45RA+ positively selected. The chain uses TRBV7-9 and TRBJ1-1, with TRBD1 tentatively as D gene (5 bases match). The DNA sequence is given as TGTGCCAGCAGCCAGGGTTCGCGAGCTTTCTTT. This sequence encodes CASSQGSRAFF.